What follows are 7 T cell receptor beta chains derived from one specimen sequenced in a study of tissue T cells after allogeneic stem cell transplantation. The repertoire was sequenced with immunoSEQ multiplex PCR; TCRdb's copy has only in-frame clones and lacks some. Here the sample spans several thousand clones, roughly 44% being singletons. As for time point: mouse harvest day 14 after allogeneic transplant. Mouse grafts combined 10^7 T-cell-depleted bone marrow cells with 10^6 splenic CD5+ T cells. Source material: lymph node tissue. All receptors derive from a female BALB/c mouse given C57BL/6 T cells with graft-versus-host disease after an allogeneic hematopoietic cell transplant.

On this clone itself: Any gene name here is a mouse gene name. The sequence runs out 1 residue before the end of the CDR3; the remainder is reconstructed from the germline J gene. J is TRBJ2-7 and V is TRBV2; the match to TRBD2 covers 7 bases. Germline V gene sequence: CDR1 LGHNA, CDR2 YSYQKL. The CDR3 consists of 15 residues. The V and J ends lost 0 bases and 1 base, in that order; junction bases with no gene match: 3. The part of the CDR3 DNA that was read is TGTGCCAGCAGCCAAGATCGGGGGGGGTCCTATGAACAGTAC. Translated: CASSQDRGGSYEQY. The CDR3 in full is CASSQDRGGSYEQYF.

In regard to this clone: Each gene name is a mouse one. CDR3 region: CASSWTGRDTLYF. CDR3 bases read: TGTGCCAGCAGCTGGACAGGGCGGGACACCTTGTAC. V gene TRBV3 combines with J gene TRBJ2-4, with 8 bases identical to TRBD1. The CDR3 is cut off 1 residue early in the read; its end comes from the germline J gene. Looked up from germline, CDR1 is SNHLY and CDR2 is FYNGKV (reference sequence). The J segment lost 7 bases and the V segment lost 4 bases, leaving 4 bases of the junction unmatched. This CDR3 region has 13 residues. Full variable domain (rest looked up from reference TRBV3 and TRBJ2-4): GPKVLQIPSHQIIDMGQMVTLNCDPVSNHLYFYWYKQILGQQMEFLVNFYNGKVMEKSKLFKDQFSVERPDGSYFTLKIQPTALEDSAVYFCASSWTGRDTLYFGAGTRLSVL.

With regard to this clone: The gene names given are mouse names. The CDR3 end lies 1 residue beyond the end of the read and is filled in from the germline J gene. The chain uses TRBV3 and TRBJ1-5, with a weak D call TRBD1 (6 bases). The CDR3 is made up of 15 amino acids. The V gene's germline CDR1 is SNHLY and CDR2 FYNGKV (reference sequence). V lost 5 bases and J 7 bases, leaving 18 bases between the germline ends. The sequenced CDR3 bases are TGTGCCAGCAGCGGCAGGGAGGGGACACAACAGGCTCCGCTT. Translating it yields CASSGREGTQQAPL. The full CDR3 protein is CASSGREGTQQAPLF.

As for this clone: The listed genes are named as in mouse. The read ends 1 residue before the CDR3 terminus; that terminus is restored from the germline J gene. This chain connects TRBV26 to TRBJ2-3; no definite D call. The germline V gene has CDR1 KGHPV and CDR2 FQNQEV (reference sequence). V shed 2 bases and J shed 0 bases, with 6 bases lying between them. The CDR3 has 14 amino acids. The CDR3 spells CASSLGSSAETLYF. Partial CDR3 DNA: TGTGCCAGCAGTCTGGGGTCTAGTGCAGAAACGCTGTAT.

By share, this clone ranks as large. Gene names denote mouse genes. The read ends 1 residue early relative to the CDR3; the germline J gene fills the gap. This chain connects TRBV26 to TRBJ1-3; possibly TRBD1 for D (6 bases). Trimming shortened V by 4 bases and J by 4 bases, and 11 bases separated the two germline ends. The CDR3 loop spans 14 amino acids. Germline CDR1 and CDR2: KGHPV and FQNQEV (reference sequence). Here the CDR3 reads CASSRSGVGNTLYF. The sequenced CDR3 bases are TGTGCCAGCAGTCGATCAGGGGTGGGAAATACGCTCTAT.

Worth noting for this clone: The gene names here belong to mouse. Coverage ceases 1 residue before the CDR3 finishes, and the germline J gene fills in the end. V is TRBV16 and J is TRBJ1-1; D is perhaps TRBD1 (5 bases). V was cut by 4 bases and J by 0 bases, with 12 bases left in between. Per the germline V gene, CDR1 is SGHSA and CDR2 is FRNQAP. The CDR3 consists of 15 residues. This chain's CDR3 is CASSSSGWANTEVFF. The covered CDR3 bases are TGTGCAAGCAGCTCATCAGGGTGGGCAAACACAGAAGTCTTC.

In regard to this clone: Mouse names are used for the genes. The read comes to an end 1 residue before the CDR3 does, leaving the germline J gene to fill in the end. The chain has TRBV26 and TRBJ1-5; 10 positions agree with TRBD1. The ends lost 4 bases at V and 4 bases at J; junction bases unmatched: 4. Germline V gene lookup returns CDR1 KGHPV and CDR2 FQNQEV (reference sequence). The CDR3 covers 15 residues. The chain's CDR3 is CASSPGQGRNQAPLF. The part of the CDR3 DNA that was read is TGTGCCAGCAGTCCGGGACAGGGGAGAAACCAGGCTCCGCTT.